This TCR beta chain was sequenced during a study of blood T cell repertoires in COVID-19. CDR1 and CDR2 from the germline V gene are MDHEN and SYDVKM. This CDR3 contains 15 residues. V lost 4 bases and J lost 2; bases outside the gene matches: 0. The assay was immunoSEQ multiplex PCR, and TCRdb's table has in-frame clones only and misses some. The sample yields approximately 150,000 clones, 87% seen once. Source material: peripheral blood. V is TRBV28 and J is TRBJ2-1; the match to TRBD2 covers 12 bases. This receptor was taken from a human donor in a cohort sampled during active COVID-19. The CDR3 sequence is CASSSSGRAYNEQFF. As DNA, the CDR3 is TGTGCCAGCAGTTCTAGCGGGAGGGCCTACAATGAGCAGTTCTTC.